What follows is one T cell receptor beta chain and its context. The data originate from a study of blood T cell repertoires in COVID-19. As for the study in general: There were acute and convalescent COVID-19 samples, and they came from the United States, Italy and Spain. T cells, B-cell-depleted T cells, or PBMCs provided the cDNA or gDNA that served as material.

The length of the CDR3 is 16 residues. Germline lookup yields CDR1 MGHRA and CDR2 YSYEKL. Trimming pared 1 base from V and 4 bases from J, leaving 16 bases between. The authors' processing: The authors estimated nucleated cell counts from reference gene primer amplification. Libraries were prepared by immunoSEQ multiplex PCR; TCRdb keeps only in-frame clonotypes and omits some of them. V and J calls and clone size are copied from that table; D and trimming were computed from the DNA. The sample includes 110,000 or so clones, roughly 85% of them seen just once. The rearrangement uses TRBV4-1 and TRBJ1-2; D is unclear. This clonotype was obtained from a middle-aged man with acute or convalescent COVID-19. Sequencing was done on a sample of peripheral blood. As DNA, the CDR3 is TGCGCCAGCAGCCAAGGGGGTTCGCGGGGTTTCTATGGCTACACCTTC. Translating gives CASSQGGSRGFYGYTF.